These 27 T cell receptor beta chains share one sample of origin, sequenced in a study of neurological immune-mediated disorders. Via MiXCR, TCRdb re-called the 5' RACE reads, giving one row per CDR3 protein. This repertoire shows under 80,000 distinct CDR3 sequences, 5.2% found once; its top ten account for approximately 3%. Material for sequencing was PBMCs. These receptors all come from a young woman with multiple sclerosis.

There are many counts of this clonotype. The gene calls are TRBV20-1 and TRBJ2-7, with D tentatively TRBD1 (5 bases). Germline assignment: CDR1 DFQATT and CDR2 SNEGSKA (reference sequence). The CDR3 spans 14 residues. The CDR3 spells CSFDRAGISYEQYF. CDR3 DNA sequence: TGCAGCTTTGACCGGGCAGGGATCTCCTACGAGCAGTACTTC.

This clonotype was observed at least ten times. This rearrangement joins TRBV29-1 to TRBJ2-7, with D possibly being TRBD1 (6 bases). From germline, CDR1 is SQVTM and CDR2 ANQGSEA. This CDR3 spans 13 amino acids. The ends were cut back, 1 base at V and 5 bases at J, with 12 bases in the middle. The CDR3 DNA is TGCAGCGTTGAAGGAACAGGGCTGAACGAGCAGTACTTC. Its translation is CSVEGTGLNEQYF.

This clonotype was counted between two and nine times. This chain links TRBV12-3 or TRBV12-4 with TRBJ1-2; D gene ambiguous. The CDR3 is 14 residues long. V was pared by 1 base and J by 4 bases, with 10 bases between. CDR3 DNA: TGTGCCAGCAGTTTAGGGCAGCTAGGCTATGGCTACACCTTC. This gives the protein CASSLGQLGYGYTF.

This clonotype was detected ten times or more. V usage is TRBV3-1 and J usage is TRBJ1-1; maybe TRBD1 (6 bases). The CDR3 consists of 13 residues. Trimming stripped 5 bases from V and 1 base from J, with 8 bases between. CDR1 LGHDT and CDR2 YNNKEL come from the germline V gene (reference sequence). For the CDR3, the DNA is TGTGCCAGCAGCTGGGGGGCGAACACTGAAGCTTTCTTT. Translation gives CASSWGANTEAFF.

This clonotype was seen at least ten times. The chain combines TRBV5-1 with TRBJ2-3; a possible D gene is TRBD1 (6 bases). There are 16 residues in the CDR3. Germline V lookup: CDR1 SGHRS, CDR2 YFSETQ. V was shortened by 2 bases and J by 3 bases, with 16 bases between the two germline ends. CDR3 region: CASSFLGGQKTDTQYF. The CDR3 nucleotides read TGCGCCAGCAGCTTTCTAGGGGGACAAAAGACAGATACGCAGTATTTT.

This clonotype was seen ten or more times. This chain uses TRBV5-1 with TRBJ2-7; D is uncertain. V was pared by 0 bases and J by 5 bases, with 6 bases between. This CDR3 comprises 12 residues. Germline values: CDR1 SGHRS, CDR2 YFSETQ. The CDR3 loop is CASSLEGHEQYF. CDR3 bases: TGCGCCAGCAGCTTGGAGGGCCACGAGCAGTACTTC.

This clonotype was picked up a small number of times. The chain links TRBV5-1 to TRBJ2-2, with 8 bases aligning to TRBD2. From germline, CDR1 is SGHRS and CDR2 YFSETQ. With V trimmed by 0 bases and J by 3 bases, 10 bases remained unmatched. This CDR3 is built from 18 residues. CDR3 amino acids: CASSLAAGERSYTGELFF. CDR3 coding DNA: TGCGCCAGCAGCTTGGCAGCGGGGGAGCGCTCCTACACCGGGGAGCTGTTTTTT.

This clonotype turned up a few times. The rearrangement links TRBV5-1 to TRBJ2-2, with D possibly TRBD1 on 6 matching bases. The CDR3 has 13 residues. The germline V gene has CDR1 SGHRS and CDR2 YFSETQ. Trimming cost V 7 bases and J 4 bases, with 11 bases left between them. CDR3 in amino acids: CASGRTATGELFF. The DNA of the CDR3 is TGCGCCAGCGGCAGGACAGCCACCGGGGAGCTGTTTTTT. Full variable domain (outside the CDR3, taken from reference TRBV5-1 and TRBJ2-2): KAGVTQTPRYLIKTRGQQVTLSCSPISGHRSVSWYQQTPGQGLQFLFEYFSETQRNKGNFPGRFSGRQFSNSRSEMNVSTLELGDSALYLCASGRTATGELFFGEGSRLTVL.

This clonotype was counted at least ten times. A junction end diverges from the germline sequence, so it may reflect a read error. V and J are TRBV5-6 and TRBJ1-6; D is possibly TRBD1 (5 bases). The V gene's germline CDR1 is SGHDT and CDR2 YYEEEE. This CDR3 comprises 14 residues. This CDR3 is CASSLGTINSPLNF. CDR3 DNA sequence: TGTGCCAGCAGTTTAGGGACCATCAATTCACCCCTCAACTTT.

The sample holds many counts of this clonotype. The V and J genes are TRBV10-3 and TRBJ1-3; D remains unclear. The CDR3 consists of 14 residues. The ends were cut back, 10 bases at V and 0 bases at J, with 13 bases in the middle. Germline V CDR1 and CDR2: ENHRY, SYGVKD. Written as DNA, the CDR3 is TGTGCCACAGAGGAGGACCCCTCTGGAAACACCATATATTTT. It is translated as CATEEDPSGNTIYF.

This clonotype occurred many times. V and J are TRBV5-1 and TRBJ2-2, with 9 bases identical to TRBD2. This CDR3 spans 15 amino acids. Germline assignment: CDR1 SGHRS and CDR2 YFSETQ. V was clipped by 4 bases and J by 0 bases; unmatched bases: 1. CDR3 amino acids: CASSERGANTGELFF. CDR3 coding DNA: TGCGCCAGCAGCGAGCGGGGGGCGAACACCGGGGAGCTGTTTTTT.

Worth noting for this clonotype: A much larger clone differs from this one at a single base, so this may be a read error. The chain employs TRBV11-2 and TRBJ1-4; D is ambiguous. Germline CDR1 is SGHAT and CDR2 is FQNNGV. V dropped 3 bases and J dropped 7 bases, with 12 bases sitting between them. This CDR3 is built from 14 residues. CDR3 protein: CASSFWERAEKLFF. For the CDR3, the DNA is TGTGCCAGCAGCTTCTGGGAAAGGGCTGAAAAACTGTTTTTT.

The rearrangement uses TRBV27 and TRBJ1-2; D unresolved. Germline CDR1 is MNHEY and CDR2 is SMNVEV (reference sequence). The V and J ends lost 2 bases and 2 bases respectively, with 12 bases between them. CDR3 length: 15 amino acids. CDR3: CASSLGPMKNYGYTF. CDR3 nucleotides: TGTGCCAGCAGTTTAGGGCCCATGAAGAACTATGGCTACACCTTC.

This clonotype was counted at least ten times. This chain uses TRBV5-1 with TRBJ2-7; 7 nucleotides align to TRBD2. In germline, CDR1 is SGHRS, CDR2 YFSETQ. The length of the CDR3 is 12 residues. With V trimmed by 4 bases and J by 3 bases, 1 base remained unmatched. Here the CDR3 reads CASSSGVYEQYF. For the CDR3, the DNA is TGCGCCAGCAGCAGCGGGGTCTACGAGCAGTACTTC.

This clonotype was picked up many times. The genes are TRBV5-6 and TRBJ1-2; D remains unclear. Looked up from germline, CDR1 is SGHDT and CDR2 is YYEEEE. The CDR3 is 15 amino acids. V gave up 2 bases and J gave up 8 bases, with 19 bases separating them. The CDR3 loop is CASSFGIGLDGGYTF. The CDR3 coding sequence is TGTGCCAGCAGCTTCGGTATTGGCTTAGACGGAGGCTACACCTTC.

The table lists this clonotype with many counts. The genes are TRBV20-1 and TRBJ1-5; TRBD1 aligns across 7 bases. The CDR3 is 17 amino acids. With V trimmed by 3 bases and J by 3 bases, 14 bases remained unmatched. Germline lookup yields CDR1 DFQATT and CDR2 SNEGSKA (reference sequence). This CDR3 is CSARPSGGGGYNQPQHF. The CDR3 coding sequence is TGCAGTGCTAGGCCTTCAGGGGGAGGGGGCTACAATCAGCCCCAGCATTTT.

This sequence joins TRBV11-2 and TRBJ2-3; D is possibly TRBD1 (5 bases). The germline V and J ends were trimmed by 1 base and 5 bases, with 10 bases remaining between them. The CDR3 has 14 amino acids. The germline CDR1 and CDR2 sequences are SGHAT and FQNNGV. CDR3 in amino acids: CASSLVDQGDTQYF. The DNA for the CDR3 is TGTGCCAGCAGCTTAGTGGATCAGGGAGATACGCAGTATTTT.

This clonotype was detected a few times. V and J are TRBV7-9 and TRBJ1-4; a possible D gene is TRBD1 (6 bases). The CDR3 extends over 18 amino acids. The germline gives CDR1 SEHNR, CDR2 FQNEAQ (reference sequence). V was cut by 3 bases and J by 4 bases, with 21 bases left in between. CDR3 nucleotide sequence: TGTGCCAGCAGCTTTGGGCACCGCCGGGACACACTTAATGAAAAACTGTTTTTT. Its translation: CASSFGHRRDTLNEKLFF.

This clonotype has a count of ten or more. The chain joins TRBV20-1 to TRBJ1-5; possible D gene TRBD1, 6 bases. Trimming removed 6 bases at V and 0 bases at J, with 21 bases between. CDR3 length equals 17 residues. Germline V gene lookup returns CDR1 DFQATT and CDR2 SNEGSKA (reference sequence). CDR3 DNA sequence: TGCAGTGCGAGTCCTCAGCGGGACATTCCTAGCAATCAGCCCCAGCATTTT. This gives the protein CSASPQRDIPSNQPQHF.

A note on this clonotype: At one end, the junction sequence differs from germline, possibly due to a read error. The chain couples TRBV12-3 or TRBV12-4 to TRBJ1-6, with a weak D call TRBD1 (6 bases). There are 15 residues in the CDR3. The chain's CDR3 is CASSLTGSRYSPLNF. The CDR3 DNA reads TGTGCCAGCAGTCTCACAGGGTCACGGTATTCACCCCTCAACTTT.

This clonotype occurred a few times. A clone one base away is much larger, so this may be a read error. The chain combines TRBV7-2 with TRBJ2-7, with D hard to call. This CDR3 region has 14 residues. With 6 bases removed from V and 1 base from J, the gap between germline ends came to 13 bases. Germline V lookup: CDR1 SGHTA, CDR2 FQGNSA. As DNA, the CDR3 is TGTGCCAGCAGACGCGTCGGAAAGTCCTACGAGCAGTACTTC. Protein: CASRRVGKSYEQYF.

The J gene is TRBJ1-1, the V gene TRBV18; D is unresolved. CDR3 length: 14 residues. Trimming shortened V by 1 base and J by 1 base, and 7 bases separated the two germline ends. CDR1 is KGHSH, CDR2 LQKENI, per germline. The CDR3 sequence: CASSPQLGNTEAFF. In nucleotides, the CDR3 is TGTGCCAGCTCACCACAGTTGGGGAACACTGAAGCTTTCTTT.

In this sample, this clonotype turned up a few times. The chain combines TRBV29-1 with TRBJ1-4, with unresolved D. Germline-derived CDR1 and CDR2 are SQVTM and ANQGSEA. The CDR3 consists of 12 residues. The V and J ends lost 7 bases and 2 bases respectively, with 8 bases between them. The CDR3 sequence is CSAQLTNEKLFF. The CDR3 bases are TGCAGCGCGCAACTGACTAATGAAAAACTGTTTTTT.

This clonotype occurred many times. V is TRBV5-1 and J is TRBJ2-3; 9 bases line up with TRBD1. The CDR3 is 15 amino acids. CDR1 SGHRS and CDR2 YFSETQ come from the germline V gene. Trimming removed 4 bases from V and 5 bases from J; junction bases left unmatched: 8. The CDR3 loop reads CASSPGQGGGDTQYF. The CDR3 DNA follows: TGCGCCAGCAGCCCGGGACAGGGTGGCGGAGATACGCAGTATTTT.

In its sample, this clonotype was seen many times. This sequence joins TRBV5-1 and TRBJ1-6, with D tentatively TRBD1 (6 bases). V was cut by 1 base and J by 5 bases, with 13 bases left in between. This CDR3 comprises 16 residues. From germline, CDR1 is SGHRS and CDR2 YFSETQ. The CDR3 coding sequence is TGCGCCAGCAGCTTGCTCGGGCAGGGGAATAATTCACCCCTCCACTTT. This gives the protein CASSLLGQGNNSPLHF. Supplemented by reference TRBV5-1 and TRBJ1-6, the full variable domain reads KAGVTQTPRYLIKTRGQQVTLSCSPISGHRSVSWYQQTPGQGLQFLFEYFSETQRNKGNFPGRFSGRQFSNSRSEMNVSTLELGDSALYLCASSLLGQGNNSPLHFGNGTRLTVT.

This clonotype was picked up many times. The rearrangement joins TRBV20-1 to TRBJ1-2, with TRBD1 identical over 8 bases. Germline CDR1 is DFQATT and CDR2 is SNEGSKA (reference sequence). The CDR3 totals 12 residues. V gave up 5 bases and J gave up 7 bases; unmatched junction bases: 6. CDR3 sequence reads: CSAATGAGGYTF. The CDR3 DNA is TGCAGTGCTGCGACAGGGGCTGGTGGCTACACCTTC.

Only a few counts were recorded for this clonotype. A much larger clonotype is one base distant, so this may be a read error. The rearrangement uses TRBV9 and TRBJ1-3; no clear D gene. Germline loops: CDR1 SGDLS, CDR2 YYNGEE. V lost 0 bases and J lost 1, with 5 bases in between. This CDR3 is 14 amino acids long. The CDR3 DNA follows: TGTGCCAGCAGCGTAGGAGAATCTGGAAACACCATATATTTT. Residues: CASSVGESGNTIYF.